The rows below give T cell receptor beta chains drawn from one sample of a study of early T cells in non-severe SARS-CoV-2 infection. TCRdb passed the 5' RACE reads through MiXCR, listing each CDR3 protein once. The sample holds around 76,000 distinct CDR3 sequences; 10% to 15% are singletons and the top ten take about 4.2%. The sample was whole blood. All receptors derive from an adult who was a healthcare worker with PCR-confirmed SARS-CoV-2 infection or an uninfected control (not recorded which). Both conserved end residues are part of each CDR3. A D gene is named only where the DNA matches it firmly. Clone size is stated in some rows and not others, as once, few, many or a class when expanded.

j_call clone_size v_call d_call cdr3_nt cdr3_aa
TRBJ2-7 few TRBV20-1 . TGCAGTGCGGCAAGGGGCGGACCCTACGAGCAGTACTTC CSAARGGPYEQYF
TRBJ1-5 many TRBV28 TRBD1 TGTGCCAGCAGTTCCCGTGCGACAGGGAGTTATCAGCCCCAGCATTTT CASSSRATGSYQPQHF
TRBJ2-1 . TRBV7-2 TRBD2 TGTGCCAGCAGCTTTGCTAGCGGGAGCACCTACAATGAGCAGTTCTTC CASSFASGSTYNEQFF
TRBJ2-1 many TRBV5-1 TRBD2 TGCGCCAGCAGCTTCACTAGCGGGGCCCCCTCCTCCTACAATGAGCAGTTCTTC CASSFTSGAPSSYNEQFF
TRBJ1-1 many TRBV10-3 . TGTGCCATCAGTGAGCCCTCAGTAGACACTGAAGCTTTCTTT CAISEPSVDTEAFF
TRBJ1-2 . TRBV28 . TGTGCCAGCAGTCGGATCGGACGCGGGGTCTATGGCTACACCTTC CASSRIGRGVYGYTF
TRBJ2-2 many TRBV25-1 TRBD2 TGTGCCACCAGGCAGCGGGAGGATAGTTCCGGGGAGCTGTTTTTT CATRQREDSSGELFF
TRBJ2-7 once TRBV27 . TGTGCCAGCAGTTTAGGGCGGTTCTACGAGCAGTACTTC CASSLGRFYEQYF
TRBJ2-5 few TRBV7-8 TRBD2 TGTGCCAGCAGCCCCCGGACCGGGGGGGAGACCCAGTACTTC CASSPRTGGETQYF
TRBJ1-2 many TRBV6-5 . TGTGCCAGCAGGCTTGCGGGACACTACAACTATGGCTACACCTTC CASRLAGHYNYGYTF
TRBJ2-2 few TRBV12-3/TRBV12-4 . TGTGCCAGCACCCTCGGCACCGGGGAGCTGTTTTTT CASTLGTGELFF
TRBJ1-5 many TRBV5-6 . TGTGCCAGCAGCTTGGGGGTCAATCAGCCCCAGCATTTT CASSLGVNQPQHF
TRBJ1-1 . TRBV20-1 . TGCAGTGCTAATAAGGGAGGGAACACTGAAGCTTTCTTT CSANKGGNTEAFF
TRBJ2-3 . TRBV9 . TGTGCCAGCAGCGCGAGCGGGAGCACAGATACGCAGTATTTT CASSASGSTDTQYF
TRBJ2-7 . TRBV20-1 . TGCAGTGTCCCGACAGGTCCCTACGAGCAGTACTTC CSVPTGPYEQYF
TRBJ2-1 . TRBV5-1 . TGCGCCAGCAGCCCGCGTGGCGGGCCCGGGAATGAGCAGTTCTTC CASSPRGGPGNEQFF
TRBJ2-2 once TRBV3-1 TRBD2 TGTGCCAGCAACCAAGGGGCTAGCGGGAGAGGGCTGTTTTTT CASNQGASGRGLFF
TRBJ2-5 many TRBV27 TRBD1 TGTGCCAGCAGTAGGGGGCGAATCCAAGAGACCCAGTACTTC CASSRGRIQETQYF
TRBJ2-5 few TRBV29-1 . TGCAGCGTTGTGGGCCTGGCCGGCCAAGAGACCCAGTACTTC CSVVGLAGQETQYF
TRBJ2-3 few TRBV7-6 . TGTGCCAGCAGACCGCGGGCTAGCCGCACAGATACGCAGTATTTT CASRPRASRTDTQYF
TRBJ2-3 . TRBV28 TRBD2 TGTGCCAGCAGCCCCGGGACTAGCGGGAGCCGCACAGATACGCAGTATTTT CASSPGTSGSRTDTQYF
TRBJ2-3 many TRBV7-9 . TGTGCCAGCAGCCCCCGCCGAAGCGAAAGCACAGATACGCAGTATTTT CASSPRRSESTDTQYF
TRBJ2-7 many TRBV7-9 . TGTGCCAGCAGCCTAGCAGCGGATTTCTACGAGCAGTACTTC CASSLAADFYEQYF
TRBJ2-7 many TRBV20-1 TRBD1 TGCAGTGCTCGGGACAGGGGGGAGTACGAGCAGTACTTC CSARDRGEYEQYF
TRBJ2-1 . TRBV6-5 . TGTGCCAGCGGGCGAAAACTGAACAATGAGCAGTTCTTC CASGRKLNNEQFF
TRBJ2-1 few TRBV20-1 . TGCAGTGCGTTTCAGGGCGGCAATGAGCAGTTCTTC CSAFQGGNEQFF
TRBJ2-3 . TRBV5-1 . TGCGCCAGCAGCTTACAGGGAAGGTCAGGCACAGATACGCAGTATTTT CASSLQGRSGTDTQYF
TRBJ2-1 few TRBV29-1 TRBD2 TGCAGCGTTTTAGCGGGGTCCTCCTACAATGAGCAGTTCTTC CSVLAGSSYNEQFF
TRBJ1-3 few TRBV4-2 . TGTGCCAGCAGCTCCTCCGCTGGAAACACCATATATTTT CASSSSAGNTIYF
TRBJ2-7 . TRBV29-1 TRBD2 TGCAGCGTGGGGGGACTAACAGGATCCTACGAGCAGTACTTC CSVGGLTGSYEQYF
TRBJ1-2 . TRBV30 . TGTGCCGGGATGGTTACTTATGGCTACACCTTC CAGMVTYGYTF
TRBJ2-1 many TRBV29-1 . TGCAGCTCAGACCGAGGCCTCTCCTACAATGAGCAGTTCTTC CSSDRGLSYNEQFF
TRBJ2-3 many TRBV2 . TGTGCCAGCAGTGAAGTGGCAGATACGCAGTATTTT CASSEVADTQYF
TRBJ2-1 many TRBV28 TRBD2 TGTGCCAGCAGTCTCCAGCGACTAGCGGGAGAATCCTACAATGAGCAGTTCTTC CASSLQRLAGESYNEQFF
TRBJ2-3 . TRBV5-1 . TGCGCCAGCCGGGGGCAGTTGAGCACAGATACGCAGTATTTT CASRGQLSTDTQYF
TRBJ2-7 many TRBV15 TRBD2 TGTGCCACCAGCAGAGTTGCGGGAGGGACGTACGAGCAGTACTTC CATSRVAGGTYEQYF
TRBJ1-4 many TRBV3-1 . TGTGCCAGCAGCTTTGGGACGGAAAAACTGTTTTTT CASSFGTEKLFF
TRBJ2-1 . TRBV2 . TGTGCCAGCAGTGATTATGGCAATGAGCAGTTCTTC CASSDYGNEQFF
TRBJ2-3 many TRBV18 TRBD1 TGTGCCAGCTCACCGGACAGGAGCACAGATACGCAGTATTTT CASSPDRSTDTQYF
TRBJ2-5 few TRBV11-2 . TGTGCCAGCAGCTTAACTCCCCAGGATGGGACCCAGTACTTC CASSLTPQDGTQYF
TRBJ1-2 few TRBV20-1 . TGCAGTGTTAGCAGGGTGGAACGCTATGGCTACACCTTC CSVSRVERYGYTF
TRBJ2-3 . TRBV7-8 TRBD2 TGTGCCAGCAGCCGGATAGCGGGAGGGGCAGATACGCAGTATTTT CASSRIAGGADTQYF
TRBJ2-1 . TRBV12-3/TRBV12-4 TRBD1 TGTGCCAGCAGTTTAGTAGGGACAGGGAGGATAAATGAGCAGTTCTTC CASSLVGTGRINEQFF
TRBJ2-3 . TRBV29-1 . TGCAGCGTTGAAGAGAGCGGGGACAAGCAACCGGATACGCAGTATTTT CSVEESGDKQPDTQYF
TRBJ2-7 few TRBV11-2 . TGTGCCAGCAGCTTAAGTAGCGCCTCCTACGAGCAGTACTTC CASSLSSASYEQYF
TRBJ2-2 many TRBV5-1 TRBD1 TGCGCCAGCAGCCGGACAGGGCCCAACACCGGGGAGCTGTTTTTT CASSRTGPNTGELFF
TRBJ1-5 . TRBV5-1 . TGCGCCAGCAGCGGGGAAGCGGGTCAGCCCCAGCATTTT CASSGEAGQPQHF